The rows below give T cell receptor beta chains drawn from one sample of a study of blood T cell repertoires in COVID-19. Profiled with immunoSEQ multiplex PCR; TCRdb holds only in-frame clones, not every one. Of 320,000 or so clones listed, about 90% are singletons. The sequencing sample was made of PBMCs or T cells enriched from blood (not recorded which). These receptors originate from a woman aged 25 to 45 who had recovered from COVID-19. The CDR3 runs from the conserved cysteine through the conserved F or W. D genes are given only for firm matches. For some rows the clone size is stated as once, few or many, or as a class when expanded; others skip it.

v_call	d_call	j_call	clone_size	cdr3_nt	cdr3_aa
TRBV5-4	TRBD1	TRBJ1-6	NA	TGTGCCAGCAGCTCACAGGGGGTTGATTCACCCCTCCACTTT	CASSSQGVDSPLHF
TRBV28	NA	TRBJ1-2	NA	TGTGCCAGCAGCCTCTCGGGGGTGGATGGCTACACCTTC	CASSLSGVDGYTF
TRBV7-8	NA	TRBJ2-3	few	TGTGCCAGCAGCCAGACTGCGGGGACAGATACGCAGTATTTT	CASSQTAGTDTQYF
TRBV7-2	TRBD2	TRBJ2-7	NA	TGTGCCAGCAGCTTAGCGGGGACTAGGGCCTTCGGATATTACGAGCAGTACTTC	CASSLAGTRAFGYYEQYF
TRBV2	NA	TRBJ1-5	NA	TGTGCCAGCAGTGAAGCGAACAGGGATCAGCCCCAGCATTTT	CASSEANRDQPQHF
TRBV3-1/TRBV3-2	NA	TRBJ2-1	NA	TGTGCCAGCAGCCAAGGTTGGGGGGGCCTAAATGAGCAGTTCTTC	CASSQGWGGLNEQFF
TRBV10-3	NA	TRBJ1-5	NA	TGTGCCACCGAGGAGGACAGCCGGGAGCCCCAGCATTTT	CATEEDSREPQHF
TRBV27	TRBD2	TRBJ2-3	NA	TGTGCCAGCAGTTTATTTCTCCTCTCGGGGGGGGGCGGCACAGATACGCAGTATTTT	CASSLFLLSGGGGTDTQYF
TRBV2	TRBD2	TRBJ2-2	NA	TGTGCCAGCAAGGAACTAGCGGGGGGGGACACCGGGGAGCTGTTTTTT	CASKELAGGDTGELFF
TRBV10-3	TRBD1	TRBJ2-5	NA	TGTGCCATCAGCGACAGGGGTCAAGAGACCCAGTACTTC	CAISDRGQETQYF
TRBV10-3	TRBD1	TRBJ1-1	NA	TGTGCCATCAGGTCGGACAGGGCGAACACTGAAGCTTTCTTT	CAIRSDRANTEAFF
TRBV18	NA	TRBJ2-5	NA	TGTGCCAGCTCACCCAGCCAAGAGACCCAGTACTTC	CASSPSQETQYF
TRBV19	NA	TRBJ2-2	few	TGTGCCAGTAGTTGGGGCGTTGGCACCGGGGAGCTGTTTTTT	CASSWGVGTGELFF
TRBV6-4	NA	TRBJ2-7	NA	TGTGCCAGCAGTGACAATTCGGCAGGGGGGCTGTACGAGCAGTACTTC	CASSDNSAGGLYEQYF
TRBV6-5	NA	TRBJ1-1	NA	TGTGCCAGCAGTTTTGGGCAGACCACTGAAGCTTTCTTT	CASSFGQTTEAFF
TRBV6-5	TRBD1	TRBJ1-1	once	TGTGCCAGCAGTTTGGGACAGGGAAGCACTGAAGCTTTCTTT	CASSLGQGSTEAFF
TRBV14	NA	TRBJ1-4	NA	TGTGCCAGCAGCCAAGATTTTCGAGGTCGCGGCGAACTGTTTTTT	CASSQDFRGRGELFF
TRBV5-1	TRBD1	TRBJ2-1	NA	TGCGCCAGCAGCTGGGGACAGGATGAGCAGTTCTTC	CASSWGQDEQFF
TRBV5-8	NA	TRBJ1-2	NA	TGTGCCAGCAGCTCGACCGCGGGGAACTATGGCTACACCTTC	CASSSTAGNYGYTF
TRBV12-3/TRBV12-4	NA	TRBJ1-1	NA	TGTGCCAGCACCAGGGACTTTAAAACTGAAGCTTTCTTT	CASTRDFKTEAFF
TRBV5-5	NA	TRBJ2-7	NA	TGTGCCAGCAGCTTGTTAGTCACCTACGAGCAGTACTTC	CASSLLVTYEQYF
TRBV19	NA	TRBJ2-7	few	TGTGCCAGTAGTGTAACCAGGGTTGGTGAGCAGTACTTC	CASSVTRVGEQYF
TRBV28	NA	TRBJ1-5	NA	TGTGCCAGCAGTTCTCTAGTTGGGTATAGCAATCAGCCCCAGCATTTT	CASSSLVGYSNQPQHF
TRBV2	TRBD1	TRBJ2-2	NA	TGTGCCAGTAAGCCGGGACAGGGGCCCACCGGGGAGCTGTTTTTT	CASKPGQGPTGELFF
TRBV5-1	TRBD1	TRBJ2-5	NA	TGCGCCAGCAGCTTCGGACAGGGACATGAGACCCAGTACTTC	CASSFGQGHETQYF
TRBV7-9	TRBD2	TRBJ2-2	NA	TGTGCCAGCAGCTTGACTAGCGGGGGGCCGAACACCGGGGAGCTGTTTTTT	CASSLTSGGPNTGELFF
TRBV6-5	NA	TRBJ1-2	NA	TGTGCCAGCAGTTACTCGATTAGAGACTATGGCTACACCTTC	CASSYSIRDYGYTF
TRBV5-1	TRBD1	TRBJ1-6	NA	TGCGCCAGCAGCCCGTCCGGGGACAGAAAAAGGTATACGGGGGATTCACCCCTCCACTTT	CASSPSGDRKRYTGDSPLHF
TRBV5-1	NA	TRBJ2-3	few	TGCGCCAGCAGCTTGGAGGGACATTCTAGCACAGATACGCAGTATTTT	CASSLEGHSSTDTQYF
TRBV4-3	NA	TRBJ2-3	NA	TGCGCCAGCAGCCAAGATAGAGGGGGTTCAGATACGCAGTATTTT	CASSQDRGGSDTQYF
TRBV10-1	NA	TRBJ1-6	NA	TGCGCCAGCAGTGAGTGCCAGAATGGACACCCAAATTCACCCCTCCACTTT	CASSECQNGHPNSPLHF
TRBV5-1	TRBD2	TRBJ2-7	NA	TGCGCCAGCAGCTTGGGTGGGACTAGCGGCTACGAGCAGTACTTC	CASSLGGTSGYEQYF
TRBV14	NA	TRBJ2-7	NA	TGTGCCAGCAGCCAAGATCGGGGATGGGGTGGATATGGGGTCTACGAGCAGTACTTC	CASSQDRGWGGYGVYEQYF
TRBV11-3	NA	TRBJ2-5	NA	TGTGCCAGCAGCCCTACTAGACAGGCACAAGAGACCCAGTACTTC	CASSPTRQAQETQYF
TRBV28	TRBD1	TRBJ1-2	once	TGTGCCAGCAGTCCCCCCGGGACAGGTGGCTATGGCTACACCTTC	CASSPPGTGGYGYTF
TRBV5-1	NA	TRBJ2-3	NA	TGCGCCAGCAGCTTAGACAGAGCCAGCACAGATACGCAGTATTTT	CASSLDRASTDTQYF
TRBV7-2	TRBD2	TRBJ2-7	NA	TGTGCCAGCAGGACTAGCGGGGGTGATACCTACGAGCAGTACTTC	CASRTSGGDTYEQYF
TRBV29-1	NA	TRBJ1-1	NA	TGCAGCGTTGAAGGGCAGGCCAACACTGAAGCTTTCTTT	CSVEGQANTEAFF
TRBV5-1	NA	TRBJ2-4	NA	TGCGCCAGCAGCTCCGCGGTGGGTTTAGCCAAAAACATTCAGTACTTC	CASSSAVGLAKNIQYF
TRBV6-1	NA	TRBJ2-5	few	TGTGCCAGCAGTGAAGGGTGGCAGGAAGAGGAGACCCAGTACTTC	CASSEGWQEEETQYF
TRBV4-1	TRBD2	TRBJ2-4	NA	TGCGCCAGCAGCCAAGATGGGTACACGGGGAGGGTGGACTTC	CASSQDGYTGRVDF
TRBV7-8	TRBD1	TRBJ2-5	NA	TGTGCCAGCAGCCCGCGCCAGGGGGCGAGACAAGAGACCCAGTACTTC	CASSPRQGARQETQYF
TRBV28	NA	TRBJ1-3	NA	TGTGCCAGCAGTTTATCAGGTTCTGGAAACACCATATATTTT	CASSLSGSGNTIYF
TRBV4-3	NA	TRBJ2-3	NA	TGCGCCAGCAGCCAAGGGCTAGCAGCCACAGATACGCAGTATTTT	CASSQGLAATDTQYF